This TCR beta chain was recovered during a study of cytomegalovirus exposure and HLA in healthy donors. Comments on this clone: What it binds is unknown. Germline is not matched at one junction end, which may reflect a read error.

Study-wide results and caveats: It has been reported that TCR beta sequences accurately predicted the HLA-A and HLA-B alleles of most subjects.

PCR used 60 Vbeta primers and 13 Jbeta primers. TCRdb's copy holds only in-frame clones and misses some; the assay was immunoSEQ multiplex PCR. Of 150,000 to 180,000 clones listed, more than 70% were seen once; the top ten hold around 5.6%. CDR3 length: 17 amino acids. Germline-derived CDR1 and CDR2 are SGHAT and FQNNGV. The TCR originated in a woman aged 40 to 49 in good health and CMV-seropositive. V usage is TRBV11-2 and J usage is TRBJ2-7; 9 nucleotides line up with TRBD1. The sequencing sample was made of PBMCs. The CDR3 loop is CASNLDGGGQGHYEQYF. For the CDR3, the DNA is TGTGCCAGCAACTTAGATGGAGGGGGACAGGGTCACTACGAGCAGTACTTC.